This T cell receptor beta chain was observed in a study of T cells expressing NK-cell markers. At the level of the study: HCMV seropositivity marked most of the eight sequenced donors; one was seronegative.

General study points: Also leading the CD3+CD56-NKG2C+ fraction in a handful of donors were these clonotypes. The HCMV specificity of the expanded NKG2C+ T cell clones stayed unresolved.

With respect to this clonotype: Its antigen is not known.

Template switching by 5'RACE with UMIs generated the TCR beta cDNA. From its re-call of the 5' RACE reads, TCRdb lists each CDR3 protein once, without DNA. Listed are roughly 180,000 distinct CDR3 sequences; 15% to 20% falls within the top ten. The CDR3 is 15 amino acids. Germline CDR1 reads ENHRY; CDR2 reads SYGVKD. The sample taken for sequencing was blood T cells: a sorted CD56 or NKG2C T cell subset, CD4+ or CD8+ T cells, or bulk PBMC T cells (not recorded which). The clonotype was recovered from a woman aged 18-70 years in good health. This chain joins TRBV10-3 and TRBJ2-7. The chain's CDR3 is CAISEVTGTSYEQYF.